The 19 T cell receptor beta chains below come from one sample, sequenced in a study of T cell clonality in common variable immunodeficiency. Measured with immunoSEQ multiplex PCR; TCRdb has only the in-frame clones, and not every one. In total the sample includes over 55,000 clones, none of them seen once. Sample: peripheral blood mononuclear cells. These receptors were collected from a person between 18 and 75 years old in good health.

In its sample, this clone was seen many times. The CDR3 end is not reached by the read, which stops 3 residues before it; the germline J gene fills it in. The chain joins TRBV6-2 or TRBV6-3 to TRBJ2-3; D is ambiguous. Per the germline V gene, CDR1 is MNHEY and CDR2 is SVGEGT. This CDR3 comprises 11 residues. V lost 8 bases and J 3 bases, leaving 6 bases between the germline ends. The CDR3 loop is CASLGTDTQYF. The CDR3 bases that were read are TGTGCCAGCTTAGGGACAGATACG.

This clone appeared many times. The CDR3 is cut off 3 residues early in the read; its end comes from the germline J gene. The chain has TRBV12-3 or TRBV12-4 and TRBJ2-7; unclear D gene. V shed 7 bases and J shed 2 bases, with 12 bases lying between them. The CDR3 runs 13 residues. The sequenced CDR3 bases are TGTGCCAGCACGAACTCCCATGCCTACGAG. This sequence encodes CASTNSHAYE. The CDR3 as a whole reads CASTNSHAYEQYF.

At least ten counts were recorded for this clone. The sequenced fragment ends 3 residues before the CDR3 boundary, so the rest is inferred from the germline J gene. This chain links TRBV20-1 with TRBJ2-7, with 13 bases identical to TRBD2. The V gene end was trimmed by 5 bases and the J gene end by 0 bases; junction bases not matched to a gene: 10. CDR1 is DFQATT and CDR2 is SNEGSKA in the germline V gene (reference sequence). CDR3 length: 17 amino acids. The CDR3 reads CSAFGTSGTSSSYEQYF. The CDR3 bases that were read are TGCAGTGCTTTCGGGACTAGCGGGACCTCGAGCTCCTACGAG.

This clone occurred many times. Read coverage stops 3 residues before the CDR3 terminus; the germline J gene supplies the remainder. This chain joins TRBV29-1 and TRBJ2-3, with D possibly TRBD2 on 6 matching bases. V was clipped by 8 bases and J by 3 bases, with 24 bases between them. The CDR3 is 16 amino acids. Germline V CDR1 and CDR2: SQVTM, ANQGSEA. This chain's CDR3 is CSLVTGTLFLTDTQYF. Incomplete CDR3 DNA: TGCAGCCTCGTAACCGGGACTCTTTTTTTAACAGATACG.

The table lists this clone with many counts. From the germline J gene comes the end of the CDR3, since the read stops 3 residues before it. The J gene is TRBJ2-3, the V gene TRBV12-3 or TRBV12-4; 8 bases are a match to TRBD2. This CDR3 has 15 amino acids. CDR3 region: CASSSHTTMTSAQYF. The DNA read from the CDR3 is TGTGCCAGCAGTTCACACACTACCATGACTAGCGCG.

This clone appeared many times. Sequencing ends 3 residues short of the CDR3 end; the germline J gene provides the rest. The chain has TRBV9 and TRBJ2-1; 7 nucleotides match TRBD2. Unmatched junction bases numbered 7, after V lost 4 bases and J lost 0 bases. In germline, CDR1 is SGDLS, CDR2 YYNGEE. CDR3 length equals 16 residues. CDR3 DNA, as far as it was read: TGTGCCAGCAGCATCCTAAGCGGGAACTCCTACAATGAG. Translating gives CASSILSGNSYNE. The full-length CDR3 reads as CASSILSGNSYNEQFF.

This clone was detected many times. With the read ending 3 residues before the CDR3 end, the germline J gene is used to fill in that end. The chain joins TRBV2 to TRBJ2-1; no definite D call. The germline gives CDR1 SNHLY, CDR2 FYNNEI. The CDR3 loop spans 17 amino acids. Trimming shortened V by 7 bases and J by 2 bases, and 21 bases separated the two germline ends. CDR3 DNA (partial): TGTGCCAGCAAGGGCCCCACCCACGAGCTGACCTACAATGAG. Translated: CASKGPTHELTYNE. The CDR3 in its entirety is CASKGPTHELTYNEQFF.

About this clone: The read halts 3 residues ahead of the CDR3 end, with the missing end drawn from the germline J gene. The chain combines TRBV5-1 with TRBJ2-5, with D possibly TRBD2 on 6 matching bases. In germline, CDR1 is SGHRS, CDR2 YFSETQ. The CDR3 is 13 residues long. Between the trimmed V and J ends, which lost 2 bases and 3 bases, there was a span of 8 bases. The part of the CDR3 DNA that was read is TGCGCCAGCAGCTTTTGGGGGGAAGAGACC. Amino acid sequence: CASSFWGEET. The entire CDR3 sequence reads CASSFWGEETQYF.

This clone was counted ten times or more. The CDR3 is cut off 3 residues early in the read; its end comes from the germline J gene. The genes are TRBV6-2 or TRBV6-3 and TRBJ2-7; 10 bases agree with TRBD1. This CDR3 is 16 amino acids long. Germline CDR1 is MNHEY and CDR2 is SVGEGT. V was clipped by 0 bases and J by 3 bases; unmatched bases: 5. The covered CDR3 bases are TGTGCCAGCAGTTACTCTATAGGACAGGGGGACTACGAG. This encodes CASSYSIGQGDYE. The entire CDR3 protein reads CASSYSIGQGDYEQYF.

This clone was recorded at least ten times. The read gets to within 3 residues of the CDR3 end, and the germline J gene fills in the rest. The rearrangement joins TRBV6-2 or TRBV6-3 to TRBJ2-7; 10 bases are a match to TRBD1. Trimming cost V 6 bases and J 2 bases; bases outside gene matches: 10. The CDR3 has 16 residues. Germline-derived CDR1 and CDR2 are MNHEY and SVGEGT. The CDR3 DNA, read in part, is TGTGCCAGCAGGGCCCCCGGGACAGGGGTGACCTACGAG. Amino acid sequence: CASRAPGTGVTYE. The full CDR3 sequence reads CASRAPGTGVTYEQYF.

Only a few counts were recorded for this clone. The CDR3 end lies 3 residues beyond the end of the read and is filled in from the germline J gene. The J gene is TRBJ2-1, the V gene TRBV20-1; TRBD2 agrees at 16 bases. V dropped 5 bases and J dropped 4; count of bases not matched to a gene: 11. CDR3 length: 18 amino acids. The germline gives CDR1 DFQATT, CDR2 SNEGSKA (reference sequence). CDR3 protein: CSAYPPGTSGRAYNEQFF. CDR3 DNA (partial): TGCAGTGCTTACCCCCCCGGGACTAGCGGGAGGGCATACAATGAG.

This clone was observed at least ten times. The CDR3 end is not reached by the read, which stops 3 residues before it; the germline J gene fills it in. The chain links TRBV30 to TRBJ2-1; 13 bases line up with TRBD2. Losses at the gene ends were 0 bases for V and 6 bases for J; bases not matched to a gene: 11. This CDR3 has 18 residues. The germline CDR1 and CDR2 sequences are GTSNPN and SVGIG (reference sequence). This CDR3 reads CAWSVLLTSGRPGNEQFF. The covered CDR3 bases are TGTGCCTGGAGTGTACTGTTGACTAGCGGGAGGCCCGGCAATGAG.

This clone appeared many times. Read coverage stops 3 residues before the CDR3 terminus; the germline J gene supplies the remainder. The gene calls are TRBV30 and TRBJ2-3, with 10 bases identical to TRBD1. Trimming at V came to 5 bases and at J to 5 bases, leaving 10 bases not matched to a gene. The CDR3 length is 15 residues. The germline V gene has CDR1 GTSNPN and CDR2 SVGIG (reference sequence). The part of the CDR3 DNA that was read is TGTGCCTGGGCCAATCCGGGACAGGGGAAAGATACG. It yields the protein CAWANPGQGKDT. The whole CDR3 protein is CAWANPGQGKDTQYF. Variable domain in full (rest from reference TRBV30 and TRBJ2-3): SQTIHQWPATLVQPVGSPLSLECTVEGTSNPNLYWYRQAAGRGLQLLFYSVGIGQISSEVPQNLSASRPQDRQFILSSKKLLLSDSGFYLCAWANPGQGKDTQYFGPGTRLTVL.

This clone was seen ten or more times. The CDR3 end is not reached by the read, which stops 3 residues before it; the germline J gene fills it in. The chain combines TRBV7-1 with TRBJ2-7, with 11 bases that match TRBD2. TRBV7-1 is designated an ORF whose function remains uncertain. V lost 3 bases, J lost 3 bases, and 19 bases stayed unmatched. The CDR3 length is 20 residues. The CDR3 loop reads CASSSPSALQTSGMFYEQYF. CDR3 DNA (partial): TGTGCCAGCAGCTCCCCATCCGCCCTCCAGACTAGCGGGATGTTCTACGAG.

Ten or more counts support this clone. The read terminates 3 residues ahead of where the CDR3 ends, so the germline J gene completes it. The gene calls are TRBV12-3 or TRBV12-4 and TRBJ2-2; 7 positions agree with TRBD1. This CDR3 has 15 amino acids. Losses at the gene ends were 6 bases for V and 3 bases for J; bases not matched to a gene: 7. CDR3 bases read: TGTGCCAGCAGCCCACACGGGACAGACACCGGGGAG. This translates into CASSPHGTDTGE. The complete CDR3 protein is CASSPHGTDTGELFF.

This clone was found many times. CDR3 DNA, as far as it was read: TGTGCCAGCAGCCAGGGGGCTGGTGGGGCCAACGTC. Translating it yields CASSQGAGGANV. The entire CDR3 is CASSQGAGGANVLTF. The chain couples TRBV6-4 to TRBJ2-6; the match to TRBD1 covers 8 bases. The CDR3 is cut off 3 residues early in the read; its end comes from the germline J gene. Trimming took 6 bases from V and 3 from J; bases not matched to a gene: 4. The CDR3 sequence is 15 residues long. Germline CDR1 MRHNA, CDR2 SNTAGT.

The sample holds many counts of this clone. The CDR3 here is CASSLLGGEQFF. The sequenced part of the CDR3 DNA is TGTGCCAGCAGCTTACTCGGGGGTGAG. V is TRBV7-9 and J is TRBJ2-1; possible D gene TRBD2, 6 bases. Read sequence stops 3 residues before the CDR3 end, and the germline J gene provides the missing end. CDR3 length: 12 residues. V lost 2 bases and J 9 bases, leaving 8 bases between the germline ends. CDR1 is SEHNR, CDR2 FQNEAQ, per germline (reference sequence).

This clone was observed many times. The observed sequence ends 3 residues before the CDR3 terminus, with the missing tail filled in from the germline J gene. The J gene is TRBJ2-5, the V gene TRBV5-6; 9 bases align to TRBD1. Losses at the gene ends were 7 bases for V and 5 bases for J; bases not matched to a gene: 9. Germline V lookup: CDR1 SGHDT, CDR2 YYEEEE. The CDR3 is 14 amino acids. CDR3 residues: CASRSKTGGETQYF. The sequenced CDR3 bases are TGTGCCAGCCGATCAAAGACAGGGGGGGAGACC.

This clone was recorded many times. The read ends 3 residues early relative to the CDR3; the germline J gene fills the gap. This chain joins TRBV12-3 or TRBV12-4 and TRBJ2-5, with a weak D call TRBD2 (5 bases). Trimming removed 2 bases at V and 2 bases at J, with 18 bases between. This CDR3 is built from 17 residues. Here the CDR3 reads CASSLKEAVIGQETQYF. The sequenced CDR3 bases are TGTGCCAGCAGTTTAAAGGAAGCGGTAATCGGACAAGAGACC.